Many counts were recorded for the clone carrying this T cell receptor beta chain. Its cognate antigen is unknown. This CDR3 contains 13 residues. From germline, CDR1 is SEHNR and CDR2 FQNEAQ (reference sequence). V was trimmed by 5 bases and J by 4 bases, leaving 8 bases between them. The data were taken from a study of T-cell reconstitution after alpha-beta-depleted transplantation in children. Preparation of the TCRbeta library was carried out with unique molecular identifiers. TCRdb analysed the PCR reads with MiXCR anew, one entry per CDR3 protein. The data contain a few hundred thousand distinct CDR3 sequences, approximately 6.9% of them singletons. Whole-study findings and limits: T-cell counts and diversity were attributed mostly to newly produced T cells one year after transplant. At day 60, the high TCRbeta diversity found in some patients originated from recipient T cells and thymic progenitors that had survived.

This clonotype originated in a boy aged 2 to 9 with acute lymphoblastic leukemia, due to receive a stem cell transplant. The specimen was PBMCs, collected before TCRalphabeta/CD19-depleted stem cell transplant. This chain connects TRBV7-9 to TRBJ2-2; D call uncertain. CDR3 residues: CASSLAPTGELFF. The CDR3 region has the DNA TGTGCCAGCAGCCTCGCCCCCACCGGGGAGCTGTTTTTT.